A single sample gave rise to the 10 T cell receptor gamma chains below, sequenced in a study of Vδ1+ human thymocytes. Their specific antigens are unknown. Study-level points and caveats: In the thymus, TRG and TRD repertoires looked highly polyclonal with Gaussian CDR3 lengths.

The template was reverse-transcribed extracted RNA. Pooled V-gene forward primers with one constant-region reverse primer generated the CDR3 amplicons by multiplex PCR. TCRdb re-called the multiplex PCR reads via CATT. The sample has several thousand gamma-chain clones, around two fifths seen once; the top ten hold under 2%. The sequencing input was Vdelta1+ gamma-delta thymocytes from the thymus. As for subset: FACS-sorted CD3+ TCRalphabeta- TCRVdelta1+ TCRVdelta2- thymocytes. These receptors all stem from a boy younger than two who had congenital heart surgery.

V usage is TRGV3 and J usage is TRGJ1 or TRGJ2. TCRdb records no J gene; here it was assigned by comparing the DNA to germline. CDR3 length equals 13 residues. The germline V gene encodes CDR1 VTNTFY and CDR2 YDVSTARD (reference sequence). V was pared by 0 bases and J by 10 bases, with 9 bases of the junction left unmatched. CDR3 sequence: CATWDRLREKKLF. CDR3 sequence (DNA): TGTGCCACCTGGGACAGGCTCCGGGAGAAGAAACTCTTT.

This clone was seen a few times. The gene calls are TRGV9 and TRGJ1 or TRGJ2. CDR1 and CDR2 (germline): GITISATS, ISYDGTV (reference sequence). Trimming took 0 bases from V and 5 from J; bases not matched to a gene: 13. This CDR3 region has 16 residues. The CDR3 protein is CALWEVGTVGNYKKLF. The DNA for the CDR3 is TGTGCCTTGTGGGAGGTGGGGACCGTGGGAAATTATAAGAAACTCTTT.

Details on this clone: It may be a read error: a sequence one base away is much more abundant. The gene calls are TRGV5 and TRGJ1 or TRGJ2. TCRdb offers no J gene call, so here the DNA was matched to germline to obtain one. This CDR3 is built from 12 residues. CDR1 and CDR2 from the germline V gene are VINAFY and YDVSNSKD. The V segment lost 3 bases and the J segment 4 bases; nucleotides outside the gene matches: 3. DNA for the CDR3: TGTGCCACCTGGGACCAATATTATAAGAAACTCTTT. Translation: CATWDQYYKKLF.

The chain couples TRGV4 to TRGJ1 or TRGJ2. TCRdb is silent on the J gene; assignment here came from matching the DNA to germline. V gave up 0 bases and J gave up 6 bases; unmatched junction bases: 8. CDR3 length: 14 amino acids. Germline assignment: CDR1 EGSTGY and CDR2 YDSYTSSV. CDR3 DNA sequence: TGTGCCACCTGGGATGGGCCATGGCGTTATAAGAAACTCTTT. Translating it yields CATWDGPWRYKKLF.

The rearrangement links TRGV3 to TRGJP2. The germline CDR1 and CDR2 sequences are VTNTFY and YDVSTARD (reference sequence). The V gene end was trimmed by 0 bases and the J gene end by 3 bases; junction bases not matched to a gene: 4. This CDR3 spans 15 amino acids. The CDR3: CATWDRLGSDWIKTF. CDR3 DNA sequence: TGTGCCACCTGGGACAGGCTGGGTAGTGATTGGATCAAGACGTTT.

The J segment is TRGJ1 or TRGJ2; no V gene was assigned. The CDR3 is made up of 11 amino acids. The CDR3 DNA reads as TGTGCCACCTGGGGCAGGCTTAATGTGCTCTTT. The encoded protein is CATWGRLNVLF.

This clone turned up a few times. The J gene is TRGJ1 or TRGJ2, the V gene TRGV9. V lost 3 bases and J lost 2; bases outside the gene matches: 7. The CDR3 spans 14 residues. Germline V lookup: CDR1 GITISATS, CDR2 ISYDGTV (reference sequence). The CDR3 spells CALWESSDYYKKLF. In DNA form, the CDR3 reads TGTGCCTTGTGGGAGTCGTCGGATTATTATAAGAAACTCTTT.

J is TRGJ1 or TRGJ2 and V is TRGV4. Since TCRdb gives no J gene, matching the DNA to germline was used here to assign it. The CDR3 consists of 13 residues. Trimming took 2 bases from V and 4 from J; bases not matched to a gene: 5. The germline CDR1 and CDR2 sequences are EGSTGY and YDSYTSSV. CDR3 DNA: TGTGCCACCTGGGATGATTCCTATTATAAGAAACTCTTT. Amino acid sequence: CATWDDSYYKKLF.

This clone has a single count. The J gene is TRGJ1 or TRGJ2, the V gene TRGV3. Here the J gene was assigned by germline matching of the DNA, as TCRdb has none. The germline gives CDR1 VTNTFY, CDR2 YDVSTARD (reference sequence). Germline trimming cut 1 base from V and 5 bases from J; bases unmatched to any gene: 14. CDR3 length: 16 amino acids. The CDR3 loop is CATWDSRGMDDYKKLF. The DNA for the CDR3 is TGTGCCACCTGGGACAGCCGGGGGATGGATGATTATAAGAAACTCTTT.

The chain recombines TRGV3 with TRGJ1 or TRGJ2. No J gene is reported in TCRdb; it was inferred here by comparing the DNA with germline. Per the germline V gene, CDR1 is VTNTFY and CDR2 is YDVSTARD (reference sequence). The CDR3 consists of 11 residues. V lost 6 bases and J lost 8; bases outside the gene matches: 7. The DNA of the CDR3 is TGTGCCACCTGGTATTACAATAAGAAACTCTTT. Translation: CATWYYNKKLF.